The 2 T cell receptor beta chains given below trace back to one sample, sequenced in a study of blood T cell repertoires in COVID-19. Here immunoSEQ multiplex PCR was the method, and the copy in TCRdb shows in-frame clones only, minus some. This table holds fewer than 200,000 clones, just over 85% found once. The sample taken for sequencing was peripheral blood. These receptors came from a man between 50 and 59 years old with active or convalescent COVID-19.

The chain employs TRBV19 and TRBJ2-1; perhaps TRBD1 as D (7 bases). There are 15 residues in the CDR3. The germline gives CDR1 LNHDA, CDR2 SQIVND (reference sequence). V lost 9 bases and J 2 bases, leaving 17 bases between the germline ends. The CDR3 loop is CASKPGGGAYNEQFF. The CDR3, as DNA: TGTGCCAGCAAACCCGGAGGGGGCGCCTACAATGAGCAGTTCTTC.

A single count supports this clone. The V and J genes are TRBV15 and TRBJ1-5; D possibly corresponds to TRBD1 (6 bases). V was trimmed by 4 bases and J by 1 base, leaving 11 bases between them. This CDR3 is 15 amino acids long. From germline, CDR1 is LNHNV and CDR2 YYDKDF (reference sequence). The CDR3, as DNA: TGTGCCACCAGCACAGGACAGCTCAGCAATCAGCCCCAGCATTTT. Protein product: CATSTGQLSNQPQHF.